This T cell receptor beta chain was identified during a study of shared clonotypes between healthy human individuals. About the research overall: The plates for each donor numbered three CD4 naive, three CD4 memory, two CD8 naive and one CD8 memory.

Healthy adults negative for HIV, lacking recent acute infections or vaccinations, served as donors. A CD45RA+ naive subset and a CD45RA-negative memory subset were split from CD4+ cells. Germline assignment: CDR1 SGHTA and CDR2 FQGNSA. The CDR3 runs to 12 residues. Trimming left V 0 bases short and J 7 bases short, with 4 bases between. Across several immunoSEQ plates, the genomic DNA of each subset was split evenly. Clones were sequenced by immunoSEQ multiplex PCR, and TCRdb holds only the in-frame ones, with some missing. Of roughly 1,600,000 clones in the sample, 98% to 99% were seen once. Points on this clone: This sample also contains other DNA sequences that code for the same CDR3.

The specimen was naive CD4+ T cells sorted from blood. Subset in this sample: CD45RA+ positively selected. The receptor comes from a man under 40 in good health. The chain recombines TRBV7-2 with TRBJ1-5; D is unresolved. Here the CDR3 DNA reads TGTGCCAGCAGCTTAGCAGGACAGCCCCAGCATTTT. Protein sequence: CASSLAGQPQHF.